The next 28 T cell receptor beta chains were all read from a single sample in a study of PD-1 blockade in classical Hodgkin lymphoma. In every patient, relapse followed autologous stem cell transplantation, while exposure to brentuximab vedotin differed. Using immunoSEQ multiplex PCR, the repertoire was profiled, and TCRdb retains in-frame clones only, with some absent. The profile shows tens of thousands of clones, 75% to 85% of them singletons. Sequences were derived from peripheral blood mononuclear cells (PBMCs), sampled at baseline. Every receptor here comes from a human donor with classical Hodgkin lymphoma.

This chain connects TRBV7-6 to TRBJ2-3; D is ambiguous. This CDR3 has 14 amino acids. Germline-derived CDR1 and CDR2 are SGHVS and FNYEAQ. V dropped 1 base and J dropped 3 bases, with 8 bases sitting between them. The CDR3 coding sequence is TGTGCCAGCAGCTTAGAAGGCCGGACAGATACGCAGTATTTT. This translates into CASSLEGRTDTQYF.

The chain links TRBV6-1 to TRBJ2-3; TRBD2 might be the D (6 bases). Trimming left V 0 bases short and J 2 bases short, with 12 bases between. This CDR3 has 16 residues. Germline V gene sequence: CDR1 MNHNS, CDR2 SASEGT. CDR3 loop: CASSEAPGRYTDTQYF. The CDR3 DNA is TGTGCCAGCAGTGAAGCACCAGGGAGGTACACAGATACGCAGTATTTT.

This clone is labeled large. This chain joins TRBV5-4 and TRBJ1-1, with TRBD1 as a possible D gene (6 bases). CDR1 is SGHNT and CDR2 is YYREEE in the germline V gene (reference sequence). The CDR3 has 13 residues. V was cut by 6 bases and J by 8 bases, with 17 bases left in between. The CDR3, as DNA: TGTGCCAGCATCCTTGGACAGAAAGGGGAAGCTTTCTTT. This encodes CASILGQKGEAFF.

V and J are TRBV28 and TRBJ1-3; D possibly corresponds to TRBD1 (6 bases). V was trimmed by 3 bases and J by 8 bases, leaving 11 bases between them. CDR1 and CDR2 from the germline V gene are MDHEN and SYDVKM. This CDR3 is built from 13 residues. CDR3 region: CASSFTGKYTIYF. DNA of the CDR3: TGTGCCAGCAGTTTTACAGGGAAGTACACCATATATTTT.

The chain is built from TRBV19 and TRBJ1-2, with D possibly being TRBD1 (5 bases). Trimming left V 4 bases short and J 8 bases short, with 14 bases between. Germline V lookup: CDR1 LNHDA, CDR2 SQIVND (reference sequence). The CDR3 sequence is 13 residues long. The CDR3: CASSTGGFWGYTF. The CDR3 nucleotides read TGTGCCAGTAGTACCGGGGGTTTCTGGGGCTACACCTTC.

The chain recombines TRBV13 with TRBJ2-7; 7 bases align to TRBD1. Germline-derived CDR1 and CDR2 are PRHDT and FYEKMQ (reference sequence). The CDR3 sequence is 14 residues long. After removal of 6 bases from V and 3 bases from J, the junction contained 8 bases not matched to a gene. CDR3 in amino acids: CASSHRGNYYEQYF. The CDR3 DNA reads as TGTGCCAGCAGTCACAGGGGTAATTACTACGAGCAGTACTTC.

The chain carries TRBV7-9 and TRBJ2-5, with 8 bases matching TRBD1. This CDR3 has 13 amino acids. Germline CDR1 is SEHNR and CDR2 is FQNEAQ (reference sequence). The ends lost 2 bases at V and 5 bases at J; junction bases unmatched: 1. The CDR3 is CASSLPGGETQYF. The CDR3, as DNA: TGTGCCAGCAGCTTACCAGGGGGCGAGACCCAGTACTTC.

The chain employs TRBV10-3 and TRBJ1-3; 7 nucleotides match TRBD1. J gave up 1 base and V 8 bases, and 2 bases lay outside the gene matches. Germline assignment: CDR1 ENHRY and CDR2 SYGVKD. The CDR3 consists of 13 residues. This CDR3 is CAIRQGSGNTIYF. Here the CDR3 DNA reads TGTGCCATCCGACAGGGTTCTGGAAACACCATATATTTT.

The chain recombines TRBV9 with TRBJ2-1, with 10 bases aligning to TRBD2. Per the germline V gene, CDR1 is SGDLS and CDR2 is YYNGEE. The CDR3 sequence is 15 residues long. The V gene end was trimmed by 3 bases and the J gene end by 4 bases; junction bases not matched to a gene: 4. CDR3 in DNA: TGTGCCAGCAGCGGATTAGCGGGAGGTTACAATGAGCAGTTCTTC. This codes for CASSGLAGGYNEQFF.

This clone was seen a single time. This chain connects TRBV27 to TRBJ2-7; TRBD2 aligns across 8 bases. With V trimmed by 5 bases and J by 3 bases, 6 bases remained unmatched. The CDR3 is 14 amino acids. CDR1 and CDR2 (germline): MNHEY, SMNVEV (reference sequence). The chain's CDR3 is CASSQTGTSYEQYF. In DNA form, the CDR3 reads TGTGCCAGCAGTCAAACCGGGACTAGCTACGAGCAGTACTTC.

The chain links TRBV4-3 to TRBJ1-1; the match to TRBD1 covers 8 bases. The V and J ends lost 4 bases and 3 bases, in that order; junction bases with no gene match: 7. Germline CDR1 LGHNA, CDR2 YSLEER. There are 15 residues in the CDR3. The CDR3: CASSRLDRAYTEAFF. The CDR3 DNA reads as TGCGCCAGCAGCCGACTGGACAGGGCCTACACTGAAGCTTTCTTT.

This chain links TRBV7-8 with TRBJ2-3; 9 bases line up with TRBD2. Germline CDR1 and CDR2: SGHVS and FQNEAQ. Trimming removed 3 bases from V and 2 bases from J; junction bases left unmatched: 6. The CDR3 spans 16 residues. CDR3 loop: CASSFEAGGVTDTQYF. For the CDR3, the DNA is TGTGCCAGCAGCTTTGAAGCGGGAGGAGTCACAGATACGCAGTATTTT.

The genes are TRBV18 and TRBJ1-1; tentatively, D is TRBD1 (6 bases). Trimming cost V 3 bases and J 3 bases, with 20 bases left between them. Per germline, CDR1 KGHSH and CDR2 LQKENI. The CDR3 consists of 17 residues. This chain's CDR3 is CASSPSMTGAGDTEAFF. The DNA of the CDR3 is TGTGCCAGCTCACCCTCAATGACAGGAGCAGGGGACACTGAAGCTTTCTTT.

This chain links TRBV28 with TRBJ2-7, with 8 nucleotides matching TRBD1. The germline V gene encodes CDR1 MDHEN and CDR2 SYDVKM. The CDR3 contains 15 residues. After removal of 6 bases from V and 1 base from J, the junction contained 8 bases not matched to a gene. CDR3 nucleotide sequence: TGTGCCAGCAGCTTCCGGGACAGGCGTTCCTACGAGCAGTACTTC. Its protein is CASSFRDRRSYEQYF.

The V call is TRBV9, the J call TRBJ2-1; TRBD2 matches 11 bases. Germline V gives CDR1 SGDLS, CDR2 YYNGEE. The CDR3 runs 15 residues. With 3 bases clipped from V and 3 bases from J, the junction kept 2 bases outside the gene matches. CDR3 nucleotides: TGTGCCAGCAGCGCGGGACTAGCGGACTACAATGAGCAGTTCTTC. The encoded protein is CASSAGLADYNEQFF.

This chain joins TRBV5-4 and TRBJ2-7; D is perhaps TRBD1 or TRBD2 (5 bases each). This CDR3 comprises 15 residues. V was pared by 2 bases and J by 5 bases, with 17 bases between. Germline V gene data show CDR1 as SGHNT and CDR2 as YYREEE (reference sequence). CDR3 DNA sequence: TGTGCCAGCAGCTTAATGAAGTGGGGGATCCACGAGCAGTACTTC. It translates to CASSLMKWGIHEQYF.

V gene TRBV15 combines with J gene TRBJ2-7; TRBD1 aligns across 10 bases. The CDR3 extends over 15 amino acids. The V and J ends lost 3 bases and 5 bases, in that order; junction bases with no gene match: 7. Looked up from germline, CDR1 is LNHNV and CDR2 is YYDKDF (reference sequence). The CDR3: CATSSPGQGTHEQYF. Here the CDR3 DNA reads TGTGCCACCAGCAGCCCGGGACAGGGGACCCACGAGCAGTACTTC.

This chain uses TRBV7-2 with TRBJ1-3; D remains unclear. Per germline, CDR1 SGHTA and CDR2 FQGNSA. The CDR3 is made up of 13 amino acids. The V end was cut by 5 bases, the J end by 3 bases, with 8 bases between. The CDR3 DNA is TGTGCCAGCAGCCTAGAGAGTGGAAACACCATATATTTT. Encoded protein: CASSLESGNTIYF.

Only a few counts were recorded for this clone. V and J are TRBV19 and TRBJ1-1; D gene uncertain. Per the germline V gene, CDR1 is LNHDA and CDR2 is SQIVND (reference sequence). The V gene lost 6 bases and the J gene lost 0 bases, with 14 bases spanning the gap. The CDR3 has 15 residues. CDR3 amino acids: CASSRSEGLNTEAFF. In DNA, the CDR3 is TGTGCCAGTAGCCGGTCCGAAGGGTTGAACACTGAAGCTTTCTTT.

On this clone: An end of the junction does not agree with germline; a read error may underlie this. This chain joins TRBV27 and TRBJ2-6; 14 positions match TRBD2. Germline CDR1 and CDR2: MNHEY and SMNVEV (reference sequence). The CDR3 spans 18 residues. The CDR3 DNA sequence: TGTGCCACCAAGGGACTAGCGGGAGTTGGATCTGGGACCAACGTCCTGACTTTC. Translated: CATKGLAGVGSGTNVLTF.

CDR3 nucleotide sequence: TGTGCCGCAGCGACCACTCCAACTAATGAAAAACTGTTTTTT. It codes for CAAATTPTNEKLFF. The chain is built from TRBV28 and TRBJ1-4, with D hard to call. CDR3 size: 14 residues. Germline lookup yields CDR1 MDHEN and CDR2 SYDVKM. V lost 11 bases and J 0 bases, leaving 13 bases between the germline ends.

The CDR3, as DNA: TGTGCCAGCAGCTTAGAACTAGAAGGGTCTGGCTACACCTTC. The encoded protein is CASSLELEGSGYTF. This chain uses TRBV7-9 with TRBJ1-2; no definite D call. CDR1 and CDR2 (germline): SEHNR, FQNEAQ (reference sequence). There are 14 residues in the CDR3. V gave up 1 base and J gave up 7 bases, with 13 bases separating them.

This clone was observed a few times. CDR3 DNA: TGTGCCAGCAGTTACTCAGAGGGAGCGGGGACTGAAGCTTTCTTT. It is translated as CASSYSEGAGTEAFF. V usage is TRBV6-5 and J usage is TRBJ1-1; unclear D gene. CDR1 and CDR2 (germline): MNHEY, SVGAGI. This CDR3 comprises 15 residues. Deletions cut 0 bases from V and 5 bases from J, with 13 bases between.

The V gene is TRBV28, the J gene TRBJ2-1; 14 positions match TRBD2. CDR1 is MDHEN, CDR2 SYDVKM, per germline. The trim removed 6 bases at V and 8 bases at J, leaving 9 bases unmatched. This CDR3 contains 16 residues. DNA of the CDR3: TGTGCCAGCAGGGATCCGGGACTAGCGGGAGTGGATGAGCAGTTCTTC. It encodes CASRDPGLAGVDEQFF.

The CDR3 nucleotides are TGTGCCAGCAGCTTAAGTCTAGCGGGGCACTACGAGCAGTACTTC. It translates to CASSLSLAGHYEQYF. The J gene is TRBJ2-7, the V gene TRBV7-2; 9 nucleotides agree with TRBD2. Trimming cost V 2 bases and J 3 bases; bases outside gene matches: 5. From germline, CDR1 is SGHTA and CDR2 FQGNSA. CDR3 length: 15 residues. Based on the CDR3 plus reference TRBV7-2 and TRBJ2-7, the full variable domain is GAGVSQSPSNKVTEKGKDVELRCDPISGHTALYWYRQSLGQGLEFLIYFQGNSAPDKSGLPSDRFSAERTGGSVSTLTIQRTQQEDSAVYLCASSLSLAGHYEQYFGPGTRLTVT.

CDR3 nucleotide sequence: TGTGCCAGCAGCCAAGAGGGACAGAGAGAGCAGTTCTTC. Amino acid sequence: CASSQEGQREQFF. The rearrangement joins TRBV4-2 to TRBJ2-1, with 7 bases lining up with TRBD1. J lost 10 bases, V lost 0 bases, and 3 bases had no gene match. CDR3 length: 13 amino acids. Germline values: CDR1 LGHNA, CDR2 YNFKEQ.

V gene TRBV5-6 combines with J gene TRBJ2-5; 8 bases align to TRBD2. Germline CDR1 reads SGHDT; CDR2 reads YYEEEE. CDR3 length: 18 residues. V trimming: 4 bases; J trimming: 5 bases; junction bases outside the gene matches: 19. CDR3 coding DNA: TGTGCCAGCAGCAAACAAATAGAAGCGGGAGCGGATAGGGAGACCCAGTACTTC. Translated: CASSKQIEAGADRETQYF.

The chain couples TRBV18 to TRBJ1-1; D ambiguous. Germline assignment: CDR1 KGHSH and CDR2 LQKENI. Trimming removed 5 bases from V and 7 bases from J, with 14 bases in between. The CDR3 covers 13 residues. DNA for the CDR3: TGTGCCAGCTCAACTACCTACGCGAATGAAGCTTTCTTT. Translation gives CASSTTYANEAFF.